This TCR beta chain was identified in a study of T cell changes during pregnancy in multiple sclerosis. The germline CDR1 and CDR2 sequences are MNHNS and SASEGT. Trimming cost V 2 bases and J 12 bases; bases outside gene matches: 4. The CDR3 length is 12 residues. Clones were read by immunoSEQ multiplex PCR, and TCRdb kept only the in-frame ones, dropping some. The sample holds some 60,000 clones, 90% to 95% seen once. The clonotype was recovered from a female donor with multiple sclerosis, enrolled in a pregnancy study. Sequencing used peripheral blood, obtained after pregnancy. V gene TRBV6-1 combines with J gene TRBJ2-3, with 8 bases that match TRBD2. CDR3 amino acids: CASSEQRGNQYF. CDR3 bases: TGTGCCAGCAGTGAACAGCGGGGGAACCAGTATTTT.